These T cell receptor beta chains were read from a single sample in a study of cytomegalovirus exposure and HLA in healthy donors. Clones were read by immunoSEQ multiplex PCR, and TCRdb kept only the in-frame ones, dropping some. The top ten clones hold 3.3% of a sample with over 80,000 clones, around four fifths of them seen once. The sample consisted of PBMCs. The source is a middle-aged woman in good health and CMV-seronegative. Both conserved end residues are part of each CDR3. A D gene is named only where the DNA matches it firmly. Expanded clones get a size class; other rows say once, few or many, or leave the size out.

J	V	D	size	CDR3	DNA
TRBJ2-2	TRBV4-2	TRBD2	-	CASSPPGLAAYSNTGELFF	TGTGCCAGCAGCCCGCCCGGACTAGCGGCTTATTCGAACACCGGGGAGCTGTTTTTT
TRBJ2-7	TRBV7-8	-	-	CASSPSGLPYEQYF	TGTGCCAGCAGCCCATCGGGACTTCCCTACGAGCAGTACTTC
TRBJ1-1	TRBV20-1	-	once	CRAQATEAFF	TGCAGGGCACAGGCCACTGAAGCTTTCTTT
TRBJ2-7	TRBV29-1	TRBD2	-	CSVVRGLAGYEQYF	TGCAGCGTTGTTAGGGGACTAGCGGGCTACGAGCAGTACTTC
TRBJ1-2	TRBV27	TRBD1	-	CASSNRDRAGYTF	TGTGCCAGCAGTAACCGGGACAGGGCTGGCTACACCTTC
TRBJ2-5	TRBV5-4	-	-	CASSLVAEETQYF	TGTGCCAGCAGCTTGGTTGCGGAAGAGACCCAGTACTTC
TRBJ1-2	TRBV28	TRBD1	-	CASSSPGTGNYGYTF	TGTGCCAGCAGTTCTCCCGGGACAGGAAACTATGGCTACACCTTC
TRBJ2-3	TRBV6-6	TRBD2	-	CASSYREGRSDTQYF	TGTGCCAGCAGTTACAGGGAGGGGAGGTCAGATACGCAGTATTTT
TRBJ2-6	TRBV4-2	-	few	CASTQSSSGANVLTF	TGTGCCAGCACCCAGAGCTCCTCTGGGGCCAACGTCCTGACTTTC
TRBJ2-3	TRBV19	-	few	CASSIALSDTQYF	TGTGCCAGTAGTATAGCCTTATCAGATACGCAGTATTTT
TRBJ2-3	TRBV29-1	-	-	CSVGPWNGRTGGTQYF	TGCAGCGTTGGACCTTGGAACGGGAGAACGGGCGGTACGCAGTATTTT